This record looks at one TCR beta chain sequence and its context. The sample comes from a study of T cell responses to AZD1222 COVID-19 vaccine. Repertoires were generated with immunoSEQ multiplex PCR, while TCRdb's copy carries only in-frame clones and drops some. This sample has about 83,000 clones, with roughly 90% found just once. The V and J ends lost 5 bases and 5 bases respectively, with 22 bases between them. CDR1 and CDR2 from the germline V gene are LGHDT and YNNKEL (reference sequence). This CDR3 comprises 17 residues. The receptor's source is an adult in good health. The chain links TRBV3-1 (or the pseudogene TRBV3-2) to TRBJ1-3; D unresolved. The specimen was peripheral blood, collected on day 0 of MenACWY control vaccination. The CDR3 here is CASSRSCPIHARNTIYF. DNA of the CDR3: TGTGCCAGCAGCAGAAGTTGTCCCATACACGCACGAAACACCATATATTTT.